This TCR beta chain was recorded in a study of blood T cell repertoires in COVID-19. Looked up from germline, CDR1 is SEHNR and CDR2 is FQNEAQ (reference sequence). The germline V and J ends were trimmed by 5 bases and 4 bases, with 11 bases remaining between them. This CDR3 is 14 amino acids long. Assay: immunoSEQ multiplex PCR; the TCRdb copy retains only in-frame clones and omits some. The sample shows 650,000 to 800,000 clones, around 90% of them seen only once. This chain links TRBV7-9 with TRBJ2-2; D is unclear. Sequencing used peripheral blood. The TCR was taken from a young woman with acute or convalescent COVID-19. CDR3 region: CASSANYPTGELFF. In DNA, the CDR3 is TGTGCCAGCAGCGCCAACTACCCCACCGGGGAGCTGTTTTTT.